The 29 T cell receptor beta chains below come from one sample, sequenced in a study of T cells in Graves' hyperthyroidism and ophthalmopathy. Amplified regions were TCR beta CDR3 sequences from RNA transcripts. First-round RT-PCR targeting the TCR CDR3 was performed with the HTBI primer set. TCRdb ran MiXCR on the multiplex PCR reads and lists one entry per CDR3 protein. Found here are hundreds of thousands of distinct CDR3 sequences, roughly 15% of them singletons; the top ten hold 4.3%. Sequenced: blood. The receptor set was obtained from a woman in her thirties or forties with Graves' ophthalmopathy.

This clonotype has a count of ten or more. This chain's CDR3 is CASSLLAGGPEETQYF. For the CDR3, the DNA is TGCGCCAGCAGCCTTTTAGCGGGAGGGCCGGAGGAGACCCAGTACTTC. This chain connects TRBV5-1 to TRBJ2-5, with TRBD2 matching 11 bases. Germline CDR1 reads SGHRS; CDR2 reads YFSETQ. The CDR3 spans 16 residues. After removal of 4 bases from V and 5 bases from J, the junction contained 10 bases not matched to a gene.

Here the CDR3 DNA reads TGTGCCAGCAGTACCCGCTTGGGGAGCACTGAAGCTTTCTTT. It is translated as CASSTRLGSTEAFF. The chain is built from TRBV27 and TRBJ1-1; D remains unclear. Germline CDR1 MNHEY, CDR2 SMNVEV (reference sequence). The CDR3 runs 14 residues. V lost 5 bases and J 4 bases, leaving 14 bases between the germline ends.

Remarks on this clonotype: A read error may be the cause here, since a much bigger clone is one base away. The chain has TRBV6-5 and TRBJ1-2, with 12 bases fitting TRBD1. The V and J ends lost 0 bases and 6 bases, in that order; junction bases with no gene match: 8. The CDR3 extends over 17 amino acids. Germline values: CDR1 MNHEY, CDR2 SVGAGI. For the CDR3, the DNA is TGTGCCAGCAGTTACTCAGGGACAGGGGGCTCGGTCCATGGCTACACCTTC. It encodes CASSYSGTGGSVHGYTF.

The chain has TRBV10-3 and TRBJ1-1, with 9 bases lining up with TRBD1. V lost 11 bases and J lost 5; bases outside the gene matches: 9. The V gene's germline CDR1 is ENHRY and CDR2 SYGVKD. This CDR3 is 13 amino acids long. DNA for the CDR3: TGTGCCGCCCGAGACAGGGGGGGAACTGAAGCTTTCTTT. This sequence encodes CAARDRGGTEAFF.

This clonotype was seen at least ten times. V is TRBV10-3 and J is TRBJ2-7; 12 nucleotides align to TRBD2. V lost 4 bases, J lost 2 bases, and 3 bases stayed unmatched. Germline lookup yields CDR1 ENHRY and CDR2 SYGVKD. This CDR3 contains 15 residues. CDR3 nucleotide sequence: TGTGCCATCAGTGTCGGACTAGCGGGAACCTACGAGCAGTACTTC. Translating gives CAISVGLAGTYEQYF.

This clonotype has a count of ten or more. This chain links TRBV20-1 with TRBJ2-7; D gene uncertain. Trimming left V 8 bases short and J 6 bases short, with 17 bases between. The CDR3 has 12 amino acids. Per the germline V gene, CDR1 is DFQATT and CDR2 is SNEGSKA (reference sequence). The CDR3 nucleotides are TGCAGTACCCCTAGGTTCGAGGCCGAGCAGTACTTC. Its translation is CSTPRFEAEQYF.

This clonotype was seen a few times. The rearrangement uses TRBV2 and TRBJ2-5; TRBD2 aligns across 14 bases. The CDR3 loop spans 15 amino acids. The V and J ends lost 10 bases and 4 bases, in that order; junction bases with no gene match: 8. The germline V gene has CDR1 SNHLY and CDR2 FYNNEI. CDR3 in DNA: TGTGCCACCGTAGGGACTAGCGGGAGCGGAGAGACCCAGTACTTC. Protein product: CATVGTSGSGETQYF.

Ten or more counts support this clonotype. The chain couples TRBV20-1 to TRBJ1-3; unclear D gene. This CDR3 has 14 residues. The ends were cut back, 0 bases at V and 3 bases at J, with 9 bases in the middle. Germline V lookup: CDR1 DFQATT, CDR2 SNEGSKA (reference sequence). The CDR3 DNA follows: TGCAGTGCTAGAGATGCGGTGAATGGAAACACCATATATTTT. Protein sequence: CSARDAVNGNTIYF.

J is TRBJ2-5 and V is TRBV20-1; D not certain. The V and J ends lost 0 bases and 2 bases respectively, with 13 bases between them. The CDR3 has 15 amino acids. CDR1 and CDR2 from the germline V gene are DFQATT and SNEGSKA (reference sequence). CDR3 DNA sequence: TGCAGTGCTAGAGATCAACCGTATATACAAGAGACCCAGTACTTC. It yields the protein CSARDQPYIQETQYF.

This clonotype was seen a handful of times. V gene TRBV4-2 combines with J gene TRBJ2-7, with 11 bases identical to TRBD1. CDR1 is LGHNA and CDR2 is YNFKEQ in the germline V gene. Unmatched junction bases numbered 9, after V lost 4 bases and J lost 4 bases. The length of the CDR3 is 16 residues. DNA of the CDR3: TGTGCCAGCAGCCCCTCCGGGACAGGGGGTTTATACGAGCAGTACTTC. Its protein is CASSPSGTGGLYEQYF.

This clonotype was detected ten times or more. V is TRBV20-1 and J is TRBJ2-7; no clear D. Germline CDR1 DFQATT, CDR2 SNEGSKA (reference sequence). The CDR3 is 15 residues long. V was clipped by 5 bases and J by 4 bases, with 21 bases between them. This CDR3 reads CSAPSTSSVGYEQYF. The CDR3 region has the DNA TGCAGTGCTCCGTCCACGAGCAGCGTGGGATACGAGCAGTACTTC.

Ten or more counts support this clonotype. The V gene is TRBV5-5, the J gene TRBJ2-3, with TRBD1 matching over 9 bases. Germline V gene sequence: CDR1 SGHKS, CDR2 YYEKEE (reference sequence). The CDR3 loop spans 14 amino acids. The ends lost 4 bases at V and 3 bases at J; junction bases unmatched: 3. The CDR3 region has the DNA TGTGCCAGCAGCCAGGGACAGGGAACAGATACGCAGTATTTT. As protein: CASSQGQGTDTQYF. Looking up the rest from reference TRBV5-5 and TRBJ2-3 gives the full variable domain: DAGVTQSPTHLIKTRGQQVTLRCSPISGHKSVSWYQQVLGQGPQFIFQYYEKEERGRGNFPDRFSARQFPNYSSELNVNALLLGDSALYLCASSQGQGTDTQYFGPGTRLTVL.

This clonotype was observed at least ten times. V gene TRBV6-2 or TRBV6-3 combines with J gene TRBJ1-1; the match to TRBD1 covers 7 bases. Germline V gene sequence: CDR1 MNHEY, CDR2 SVGEGT. CDR3 length: 13 amino acids. V lost 5 bases to trimming and J lost 4 bases; unmatched junction nucleotides: 4. The DNA for the CDR3 is TGTGCCAGCAGTCAGGGGACAGTCACTGAAGCTTTCTTT. Protein: CASSQGTVTEAFF.

The chain is built from TRBV7-2 and TRBJ2-7; D possibly corresponds to TRBD1 (6 bases). V dropped 1 base and J dropped 7 bases, with 17 bases sitting between them. The CDR3 loop spans 15 amino acids. Germline lookup yields CDR1 SGHTA and CDR2 FQGNSA. DNA for the CDR3: TGTGCCAGCAGCTTAGGGGGGCGCTGGCTGGGGGAGCAGTACTTC. Protein sequence: CASSLGGRWLGEQYF. The complete variable domain, with remaining parts taken from reference TRBV7-2 and TRBJ2-7, reads GAGVSQSPSNKVTEKGKDVELRCDPISGHTALYWYRQSLGQGLEFLIYFQGNSAPDKSGLPSDRFSAERTGGSVSTLTIQRTQQEDSAVYLCASSLGGRWLGEQYFGPGTRLTVT.

The rearrangement uses TRBV25-1 and TRBJ1-2; 12 positions match TRBD1. The CDR3 covers 18 residues. The V gene end was trimmed by 3 bases and the J gene end by 2 bases; junction bases not matched to a gene: 10. CDR1 is MGHDK and CDR2 is SYGVNS in the germline V gene. DNA for the CDR3: TGTGCCAGCAGTGACGGTGGTTCCGGGACAGGGGGCAACTATGGCTACACCTTC. This sequence encodes CASSDGGSGTGGNYGYTF.

This clonotype was counted only a few times. J is TRBJ1-5 and V is TRBV6-1; weak D call: TRBD1 (5 bases). The CDR3 has 17 residues. The germline CDR1 and CDR2 sequences are MNHNS and SASEGT. V shed 6 bases and J shed 0 bases, with 18 bases lying between them. The CDR3 region has the DNA TGTGCCAGCAGGCCCATAACAGGCTCTTATAGCAATCAGCCCCAGCATTTT. This sequence encodes CASRPITGSYSNQPQHF.

Details on this clonotype: A much bigger clone sits one base away, suggesting this may be a read error. V is TRBV5-1 and J is TRBJ2-7; 15 bases align to TRBD2. Germline loops: CDR1 SGHRS, CDR2 YFSETQ. The CDR3 is 16 residues long. The CDR3 here is CASSWGLAGGTYDQYF. In nucleotides, the CDR3 is TGCGCCAGCAGCTGGGGACTAGCGGGAGGCACCTACGACCAGTACTTC. Based on the CDR3 plus reference TRBV5-1 and TRBJ2-7, the full variable domain is KAGVTQTPRYLIKTRGQQVTLSCSPISGHRSVSWYQQTPGQGLQFLFEYFSETQRNKGNFPGRFSGRQFSNSRSEMNVSTLELGDSALYLCASSWGLAGGTYDQYFGPGTRLTVT.

This clonotype was picked up many times. The J gene is TRBJ1-1, the V gene TRBV30; D is undetermined. The CDR3 contains 14 residues. Trimming pared 0 bases from V and 2 bases from J, leaving 10 bases between. Germline loops: CDR1 GTSNPN, CDR2 SVGIG (reference sequence). This CDR3 reads CAWSVPSINTEAFF. CDR3 DNA sequence: TGTGCCTGGAGTGTACCCTCTATTAACACTGAAGCTTTCTTT.

This clonotype was detected ten times or more. The V call is TRBV30, the J call TRBJ2-7, with unresolved D. The CDR3 is 13 residues long. Germline V gene sequence: CDR1 GTSNPN, CDR2 SVGIG (reference sequence). Deletions cut 3 bases from V and 7 bases from J, with 16 bases between. The DNA of the CDR3 is TGTGCCTGGAGACCCGTAGGGCTCCTGGAGCAGTACTTC. Amino acid sequence: CAWRPVGLLEQYF.

This clonotype has a count of ten or more. The V gene is TRBV7-9, the J gene TRBJ1-2, with a possible D match to TRBD1 (5 bases). Germline V gene lookup returns CDR1 SEHNR and CDR2 FQNEAQ (reference sequence). V dropped 4 bases and J dropped 8 bases, with 17 bases sitting between them. The CDR3 loop spans 14 amino acids. Written as DNA, the CDR3 is TGTGCCAGCAGCTCTATGACAGTCGCGGGGGGCTACACCTTC. Protein: CASSSMTVAGGYTF. The full variable domain, completed using reference TRBV7-9 and TRBJ1-2, is DTGVSQNPRHKITKRGQNVTFRCDPISEHNRLYWYRQTLGQGPEFLTYFQNEAQLEKSRLLSDRFSAERPKGSFSTLEIQRTEQGDSAMYLCASSSMTVAGGYTFGSGTRLTVV.

This clonotype was recorded at least ten times. The chain couples TRBV7-2 to TRBJ2-7; possibly TRBD2 for D (6 bases). The ends were cut back, 5 bases at V and 3 bases at J, with 11 bases in the middle. This CDR3 is built from 13 residues. Germline CDR1 SGHTA, CDR2 FQGNSA. Here the CDR3 DNA reads TGTGCCAGCAGCCTGAACGGGGGCTACGAGCAGTACTTC. Its translation: CASSLNGGYEQYF.

The chain links TRBV20-1 to TRBJ2-2, with D possibly being TRBD1 (5 bases). The CDR3 has 17 residues. Trimming cost V 0 bases and J 6 bases, with 20 bases left between them. Germline CDR1 is DFQATT and CDR2 is SNEGSKA (reference sequence). DNA of the CDR3: TGCAGTGCTAGAGATCCTCGGGCAGGGATCGACGCCGGGGAGCTGTTTTTT. Residues: CSARDPRAGIDAGELFF.

This clonotype was counted only a few times. A much bigger clone sits one base away, suggesting this may be a read error. The chain joins TRBV28 to TRBJ2-7; 8 bases are a match to TRBD2. Germline values: CDR1 MDHEN, CDR2 SYDVKM. This CDR3 is built from 15 residues. V lost 6 bases to trimming and J lost 0 bases; unmatched junction nucleotides: 7. CDR3 DNA: TGTGCCAGCAGCCAAAGCGGGAGAAGCTCCTACGAGCAGTACTTC. Protein: CASSQSGRSSYEQYF.

The rearrangement uses TRBV29-1 and TRBJ1-1, with D possibly TRBD1 on 6 matching bases. V lost 6 bases and J lost 4, with 15 bases in between. There are 13 residues in the CDR3. Germline V lookup: CDR1 SQVTM, CDR2 ANQGSEA. CDR3 coding DNA: TGCAGCGTCTCACAACAGGGAGGCACTGAAGCTTTCTTT. Protein sequence: CSVSQQGGTEAFF.

This clonotype has ten or more counts. The chain joins TRBV28 to TRBJ2-5, with 8 nucleotides matching TRBD2. Germline V gene data show CDR1 as MDHEN and CDR2 as SYDVKM. There are 15 residues in the CDR3. Germline trimming cut 3 bases from V and 3 bases from J; bases unmatched to any gene: 6. DNA for the CDR3: TGTGCCAGCAGTTTTGTGACTAGCGCGGAAGAGACCCAGTACTTC. Translating it yields CASSFVTSAEETQYF.

This clonotype was recorded at least ten times. This sequence joins TRBV28 and TRBJ1-6; D unclear. The CDR3 consists of 17 residues. The V gene's germline CDR1 is MDHEN and CDR2 SYDVKM. V dropped 6 bases and J dropped 7 bases, with 22 bases sitting between them. CDR3 sequence reads: CASRRSTGRPVNSPLHF. In DNA form, the CDR3 reads TGTGCCAGCAGGCGATCAACCGGACGGCCTGTGAATTCACCCCTCCACTTT.

The rearrangement links TRBV7-2 to TRBJ2-7; 9 nucleotides agree with TRBD1. From germline, CDR1 is SGHTA and CDR2 FQGNSA. The CDR3 consists of 14 residues. The trim removed 6 bases at V and 5 bases at J, leaving 8 bases unmatched. The CDR3 coding sequence is TGTGCCAGCAGATTGGACAGGGGAGGTAACGAGCAGTACTTC. Amino acid sequence: CASRLDRGGNEQYF.

In this sample, this clonotype turned up many times. In DNA, the CDR3 is TGTGCCAGCAGTTTAGGGACAGGGAGGAAACAAGAGACCCAGTACTTC. Translation: CASSLGTGRKQETQYF. The chain is built from TRBV28 and TRBJ2-5; TRBD1 agrees at 9 bases. CDR1 and CDR2 from the germline V gene are MDHEN and SYDVKM. J gave up 2 bases and V 2 bases, and 6 bases lay outside the gene matches. The CDR3 spans 16 residues.

The sample holds many counts of this clonotype. The chain joins TRBV28 to TRBJ1-1; D is unclear. CDR3 size: 11 residues. Trimming took 1 base from V and 10 from J, leaving 7 bases between them. The germline CDR1 and CDR2 sequences are MDHEN and SYDVKM. CDR3 region: CASSLSNRAFF. In nucleotides, the CDR3 is TGTGCCAGCAGTTTATCCAACCGAGCTTTCTTT.